This is a list of T cell receptor beta chains from one sample in a study of T cell responses to AZD1222 COVID-19 vaccine. Profiled with immunoSEQ multiplex PCR; TCRdb holds only in-frame clones, not every one. The data hold tens of thousands of clones, with 75% to 90% observed a single time. Sequenced material: peripheral blood, taken on day 0 of MenACWY control vaccination. These receptors all stem from an adult in good health. Both conserved end residues are part of each CDR3. D genes are given only for firm matches. The listing skips clone size in some rows; elsewhere it reads once, few, many or a size class.

abundance	d_gene	v_gene	j_gene	CDR3aa	CDR3nt
-	TRBD1	TRBV5-1	TRBJ2-7	CASSTDRGYEQYF	TGCGCCAGCAGCACGGACAGGGGCTACGAGCAGTACTTC
-	-	TRBV11-2	TRBJ1-4	CASSQGSGKLFF	TGTGCCAGCAGCCAAGGAAGCGGGAAACTGTTTTTT
-	-	TRBV12-3/TRBV12-4	TRBJ2-1	CASSLRGYNEQFF	TGTGCCAGCAGTTTACGGGGGTACAATGAGCAGTTCTTC
-	TRBD1	TRBV27	TRBJ1-4	CASRGTGWEKLFF	TGTGCCAGCAGGGGGACAGGGTGGGAAAAACTGTTTTTT
-	-	TRBV5-5	TRBJ1-5	CASSFRGTNQPQHF	TGTGCCAGCAGCTTCAGGGGCACTAATCAGCCCCAGCATTTT
-	-	TRBV6-5	TRBJ1-1	CASRGDPGATEAFF	TGTGCCAGCAGAGGAGACCCGGGGGCGACTGAAGCTTTCTTT
-	TRBD2	TRBV5-4	TRBJ2-5	CASSLAGGPGETQYF	TGTGCCAGCAGCTTGGCGGGAGGGCCGGGGGAGACCCAGTACTTC
-	-	TRBV5-4	TRBJ2-3	CASSLELVGDTQYF	TGTGCCAGCAGCTTGGAACTAGTAGGAGATACGCAGTATTTT
once	-	TRBV28	TRBJ2-5	CASSLQQLTQYF	TGTGCCAGCAGCCTCCAACAACTGACCCAGTACTTC
-	-	TRBV4-3	TRBJ2-1	CASSQGRAIYNEQFF	TGCGCCAGCAGCCAAGGTCGGGCTATTTACAATGAGCAGTTCTTC
-	-	TRBV30	TRBJ1-1	CAWSIPPRRGDTEAFF	TGTGCCTGGAGTATCCCTCCCCGACGGGGGGACACTGAAGCTTTCTTT
-	TRBD2	TRBV19	TRBJ2-5	CASSISASGAPFRETQYF	TGTGCCAGTAGTATATCGGCTAGCGGAGCGCCCTTCAGGGAGACCCAGTACTTC
-	TRBD1	TRBV7-9	TRBJ1-4	CASSPRTGGYEKLFF	TGTGCCAGCAGCCCGAGGACAGGGGGATATGAAAAACTGTTTTTT
-	TRBD2	TRBV10-3	TRBJ2-5	CAISEGGDAETQYF	TGTGCCATCAGTGAGGGGGGGGACGCAGAGACCCAGTACTTC
-	TRBD2	TRBV19	TRBJ2-3	CASASRLAGKNTDTQYF	TGTGCCAGCGCATCTCGACTAGCGGGAAAGAACACAGATACGCAGTATTTT
-	TRBD2	TRBV7-3	TRBJ2-1	CASSLMAGGRNEQFF	TGTGCCAGCAGCTTAATGGCGGGAGGGCGCAATGAGCAGTTCTTC
-	TRBD2	TRBV3-1/TRBV3-2	TRBJ2-7	CASSEDPGTRSYEQYF	TGTGCCAGCAGCGAGGACCCCGGGACTAGGTCCTACGAGCAGTACTTC
once	-	TRBV5-1	TRBJ1-1	CASSLVVANTEAFF	TGCGCCAGCAGCTTGGTAGTTGCGAACACTGAAGCTTTCTTT
-	TRBD2	TRBV19	TRBJ2-1	CASSIREGFSEQFF	TGTGCCAGTAGTATTAGGGAGGGGTTTTCTGAGCAGTTCTTC
-	-	TRBV7-8	TRBJ2-7	CASSLAWVSYEQYF	TGTGCCAGCAGCTTAGCTTGGGTTTCCTACGAGCAGTACTTC
-	-	TRBV6-1	TRBJ2-7	CASSEEQTDYEQYF	TGTGCCAGCAGTGAAGAACAGACGGACTACGAGCAGTACTTC
-	TRBD1	TRBV2	TRBJ1-4	CASRSGQGFTNEKLFF	TGTGCCAGCAGGTCGGGACAGGGTTTTACTAATGAAAAACTGTTTTTT
-	-	TRBV7-2	TRBJ2-3	CASSLVNSPGTQYF	TGTGCCAGCAGCTTAGTGAATAGCCCGGGTACGCAGTATTTT
-	TRBD2	TRBV5-1	TRBJ2-1	CASRYSGGYNEQFF	TGCGCCAGCAGGTATAGCGGGGGGTACAATGAGCAGTTCTTC
-	TRBD1	TRBV5-1	TRBJ1-1	CASSLAPAGGNTEAFF	TGCGCCAGCAGCTTGGCACCGGCAGGGGGGAACACTGAAGCTTTCTTT
-	-	TRBV7-3	TRBJ1-1	CASSSSLNTEAFF	TGTGCCAGCAGCTCTTCGCTAAACACTGAAGCTTTCTTT
-	TRBD2	TRBV5-1	TRBJ2-3	CASSGTSNGADTQYF	TGCGCCAGCAGCGGGACTAGTAACGGTGCAGATACGCAGTATTTT
-	-	TRBV3-1/TRBV3-2	TRBJ2-2	CASSRLGAKNTGELFF	TGTGCCAGCAGCCGATTGGGGGCAAAGAACACCGGGGAGCTGTTTTTT
-	TRBD1	TRBV6-1	TRBJ1-3	CASSAGQGALGNTIYF	TGTGCCAGCAGTGCGGGACAGGGGGCTTTGGGAAACACCATATATTTT
-	-	TRBV4-2	TRBJ2-1	CASSQEGERKYEQFF	TGTGCCAGCAGCCAAGAGGGCGAGCGGAAGTATGAGCAGTTCTTC
-	TRBD2	TRBV25-1	TRBJ2-1	CASRRGSGINEQFF	TGTGCCAGCAGGCGGGGTAGCGGGATTAATGAGCAGTTCTTC
-	TRBD2	TRBV19	TRBJ2-3	CASSREGPGTDTQYF	TGTGCCAGTAGCAGGGAGGGCCCCGGCACAGATACGCAGTATTTT
-	TRBD2	TRBV5-1	TRBJ2-5	CASSLGASGKETQYF	TGCGCCAGCAGCTTGGGGGCTAGCGGTAAAGAGACCCAGTACTTC
-	-	TRBV27	TRBJ1-6	CASSPRQNSPLHF	TGTGCCAGCAGTCCCCGACAGAATTCACCCCTCCACTTT
once	-	TRBV5-1	TRBJ1-5	CASSLGTADHQPQHF	TGCGCCAGCAGCTTGGGGACAGCCGATCATCAGCCCCAGCATTTT
-	-	TRBV19	TRBJ2-1	CASRDSGYNEQFF	TGTGCCAGTAGGGATAGCGGCTACAATGAGCAGTTCTTC
-	TRBD2	TRBV13	TRBJ2-6	CASSTGTSAASGANVLTF	TGTGCCAGCAGCACCGGGACTAGCGCCGCCTCTGGGGCCAACGTCCTGACTTTC
-	-	TRBV30	TRBJ2-3	CAWSLTTSTDTQYF	TGTGCCTGGAGTCTGACCACTAGCACAGATACGCAGTATTTT
-	TRBD2	TRBV9	TRBJ2-1	CASSVGGLAGVSEQFF	TGTGCCAGCAGCGTAGGAGGACTAGCGGGAGTCAGTGAGCAGTTCTTC
-	-	TRBV11-2	TRBJ2-7	CASLRAGTRSEQYF	TGTGCCAGCCTCAGGGCAGGGACTCGGAGCGAGCAGTACTTC
-	-	TRBV5-5	TRBJ1-3	CASSLVTVSGNTIYF	TGTGCCAGCAGCTTGGTAACAGTTTCTGGAAACACCATATATTTT
-	-	TRBV2	TRBJ1-2	CASSPEPDYGYTF	TGTGCCAGCAGTCCGGAGCCGGACTATGGCTACACCTTC
-	TRBD2	TRBV5-8	TRBJ2-7	CASSLLASGFSYEQYF	TGTGCCAGCAGCTTGTTAGCTAGCGGGTTCTCCTACGAGCAGTACTTC
-	TRBD2	TRBV6-1	TRBJ2-1	CASSDRLRQRGYNEQFF	TGTGCCAGCAGTGACAGGCTGCGTCAGCGGGGCTACAATGAGCAGTTCTTC
-	TRBD1	TRBV6-5	TRBJ2-7	CASSLLGTGPYEQYF	TGTGCCAGCAGTCTTTTGGGGACAGGGCCCTACGAGCAGTACTTC
-	TRBD2	TRBV6-6	TRBJ2-1	CASSPRSLADVSYNEQFF	TGTGCCAGCAGTCCTCGTTCGCTAGCGGACGTCTCCTACAATGAGCAGTTCTTC
-	TRBD1	TRBV5-1	TRBJ1-6	CASSLAQGAGSPLHF	TGCGCCAGCAGCTTGGCGCAGGGGGCAGGTTCACCCCTCCACTTT
-	-	TRBV6-5	TRBJ2-3	CASSPVISGDTQYF	TGTGCCAGCAGCCCAGTAATTTCAGGGGATACGCAGTATTTT
once	TRBD2	TRBV20-1	TRBJ2-7	CSASGSGRAGGEQYF	TGCAGTGCTAGTGGTAGCGGGAGGGCCGGTGGCGAGCAGTACTTC